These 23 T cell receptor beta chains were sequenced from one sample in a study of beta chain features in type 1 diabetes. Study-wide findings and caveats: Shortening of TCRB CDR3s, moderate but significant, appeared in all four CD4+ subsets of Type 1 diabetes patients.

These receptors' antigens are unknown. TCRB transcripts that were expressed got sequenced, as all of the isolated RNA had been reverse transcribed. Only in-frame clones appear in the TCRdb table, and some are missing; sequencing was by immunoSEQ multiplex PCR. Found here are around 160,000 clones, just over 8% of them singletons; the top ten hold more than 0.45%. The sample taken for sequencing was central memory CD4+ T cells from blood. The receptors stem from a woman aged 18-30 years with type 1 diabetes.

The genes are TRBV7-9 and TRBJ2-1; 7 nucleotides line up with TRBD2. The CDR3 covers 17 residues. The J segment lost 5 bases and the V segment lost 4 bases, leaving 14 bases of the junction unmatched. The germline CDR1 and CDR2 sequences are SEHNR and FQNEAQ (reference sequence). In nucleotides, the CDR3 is TGTGCCAGCAGCTCCCCTACTAGCGCCGCCAAAAACAATGAGCAGTTCTTC. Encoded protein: CASSSPTSAAKNNEQFF. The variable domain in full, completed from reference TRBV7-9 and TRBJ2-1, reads DTGVSQNPRHKITKRGQNVTFRCDPISEHNRLYWYRQTLGQGPEFLTYFQNEAQLEKSRLLSDRFSAERPKGSFSTLEIQRTEQGDSAMYLCASSSPTSAAKNNEQFFGPGTRLTVL.

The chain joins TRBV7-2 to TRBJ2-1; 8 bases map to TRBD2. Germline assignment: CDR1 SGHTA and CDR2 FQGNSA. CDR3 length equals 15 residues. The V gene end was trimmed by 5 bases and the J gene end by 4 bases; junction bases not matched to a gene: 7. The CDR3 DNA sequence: TGTGCCAGCAGCCCGAGGGAGCGGGGGTACAATGAGCAGTTCTTC. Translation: CASSPRERGYNEQFF.

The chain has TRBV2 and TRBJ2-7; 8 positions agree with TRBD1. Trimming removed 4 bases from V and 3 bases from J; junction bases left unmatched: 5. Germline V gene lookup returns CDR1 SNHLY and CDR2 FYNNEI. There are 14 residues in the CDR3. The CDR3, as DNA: TGTGCCAGCAGTGTTATTGGACAGGGCTACGAGCAGTACTTC. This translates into CASSVIGQGYEQYF.

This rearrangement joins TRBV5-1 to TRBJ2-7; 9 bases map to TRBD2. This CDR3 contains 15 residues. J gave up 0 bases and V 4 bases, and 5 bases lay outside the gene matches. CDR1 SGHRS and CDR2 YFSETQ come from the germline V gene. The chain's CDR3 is CASSAIAGASYEQYF. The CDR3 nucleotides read TGCGCCAGCAGCGCCATAGCGGGGGCCTCCTACGAGCAGTACTTC. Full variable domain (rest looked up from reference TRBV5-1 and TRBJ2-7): KAGVTQTPRYLIKTRGQQVTLSCSPISGHRSVSWYQQTPGQGLQFLFEYFSETQRNKGNFPGRFSGRQFSNSRSEMNVSTLELGDSALYLCASSAIAGASYEQYFGPGTRLTVT.

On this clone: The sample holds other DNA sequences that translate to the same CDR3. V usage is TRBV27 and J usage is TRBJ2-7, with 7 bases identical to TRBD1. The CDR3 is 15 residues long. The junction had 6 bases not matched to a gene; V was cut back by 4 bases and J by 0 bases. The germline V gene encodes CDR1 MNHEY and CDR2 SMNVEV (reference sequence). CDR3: CASSSSRGSSYEQYF. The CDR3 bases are TGTGCCAGCAGTTCCTCCAGGGGGAGCTCCTACGAGCAGTACTTC.

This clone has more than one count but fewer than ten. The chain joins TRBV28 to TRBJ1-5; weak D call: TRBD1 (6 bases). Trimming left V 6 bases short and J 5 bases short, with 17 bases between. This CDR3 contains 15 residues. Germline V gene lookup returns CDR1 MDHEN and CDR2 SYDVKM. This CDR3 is CASRSLGQSDQPQHF. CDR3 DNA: TGTGCCAGCAGATCCTTAGGACAGAGCGATCAGCCCCAGCATTTT.

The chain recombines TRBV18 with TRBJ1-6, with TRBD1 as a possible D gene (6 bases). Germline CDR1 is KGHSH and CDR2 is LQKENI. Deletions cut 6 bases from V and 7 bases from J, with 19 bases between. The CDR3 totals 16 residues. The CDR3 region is CASSPNQQGSNSPLHF. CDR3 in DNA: TGTGCCAGCTCTCCCAACCAACAGGGATCCAATTCACCCCTCCACTTT.

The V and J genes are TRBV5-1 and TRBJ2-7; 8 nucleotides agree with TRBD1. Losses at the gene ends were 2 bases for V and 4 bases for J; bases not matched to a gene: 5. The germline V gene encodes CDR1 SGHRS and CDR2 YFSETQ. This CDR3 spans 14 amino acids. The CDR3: CASSFAGGGYEQYF. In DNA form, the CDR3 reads TGCGCCAGCAGCTTCGCAGGGGGCGGGTACGAGCAGTACTTC.

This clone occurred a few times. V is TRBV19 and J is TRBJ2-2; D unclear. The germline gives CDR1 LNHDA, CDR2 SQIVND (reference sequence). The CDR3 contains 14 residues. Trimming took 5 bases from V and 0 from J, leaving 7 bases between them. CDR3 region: CASSPQTNTGELFF. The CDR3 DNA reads TGTGCCAGTAGTCCCCAGACGAACACCGGGGAGCTGTTTTTT.

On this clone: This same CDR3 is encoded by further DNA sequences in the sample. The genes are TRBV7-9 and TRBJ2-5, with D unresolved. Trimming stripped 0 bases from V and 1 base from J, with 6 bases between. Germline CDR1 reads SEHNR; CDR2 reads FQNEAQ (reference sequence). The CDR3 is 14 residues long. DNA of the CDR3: TGTGCCAGCAGCTTAGCATCGGGCCAAGAGACCCAGTACTTC. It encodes CASSLASGQETQYF.

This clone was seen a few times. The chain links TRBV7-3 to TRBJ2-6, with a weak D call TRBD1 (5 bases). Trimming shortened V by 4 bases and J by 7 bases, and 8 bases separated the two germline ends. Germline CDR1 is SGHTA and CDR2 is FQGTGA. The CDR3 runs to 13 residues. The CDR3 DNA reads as TGTGCCAGCAGCTCAGGGTTAGCCAACGTCCTGACTTTC. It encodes CASSSGLANVLTF.

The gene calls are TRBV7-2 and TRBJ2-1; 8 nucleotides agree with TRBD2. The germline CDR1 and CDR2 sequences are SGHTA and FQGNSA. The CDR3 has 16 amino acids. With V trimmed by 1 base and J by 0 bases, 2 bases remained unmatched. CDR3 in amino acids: CASSLDGTSSYNEQFF. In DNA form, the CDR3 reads TGTGCCAGCAGCTTAGATGGGACTAGCTCCTACAATGAGCAGTTCTTC. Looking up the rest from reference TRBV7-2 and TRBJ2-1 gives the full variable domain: GAGVSQSPSNKVTEKGKDVELRCDPISGHTALYWYRQSLGQGLEFLIYFQGNSAPDKSGLPSDRFSAERTGGSVSTLTIQRTQQEDSAVYLCASSLDGTSSYNEQFFGPGTRLTVL.

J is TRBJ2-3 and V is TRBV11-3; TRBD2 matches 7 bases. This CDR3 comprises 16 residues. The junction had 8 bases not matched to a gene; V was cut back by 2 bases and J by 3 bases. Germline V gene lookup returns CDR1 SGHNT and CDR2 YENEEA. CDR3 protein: CASSLFGGSSTDTQYF. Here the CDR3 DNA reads TGTGCCAGCAGCTTATTCGGCGGGAGTTCGACAGATACGCAGTATTTT. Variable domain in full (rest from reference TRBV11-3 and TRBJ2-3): EAGVVQSPRYKIIEKKQPVAFWCNPISGHNTLYWYLQNLGQGPELLIRYENEEAVDDSQLPKDRFSAERLKGVDSTLKIQPAELGDSAVYLCASSLFGGSSTDTQYFGPGTRLTVL.

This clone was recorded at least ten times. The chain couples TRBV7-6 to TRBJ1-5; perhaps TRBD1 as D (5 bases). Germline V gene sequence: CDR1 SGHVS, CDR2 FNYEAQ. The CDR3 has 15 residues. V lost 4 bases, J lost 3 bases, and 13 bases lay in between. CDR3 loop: CASSSMSGDNQPQHF. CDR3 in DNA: TGTGCCAGCAGCTCCATGTCGGGGGACAATCAGCCCCAGCATTTT.

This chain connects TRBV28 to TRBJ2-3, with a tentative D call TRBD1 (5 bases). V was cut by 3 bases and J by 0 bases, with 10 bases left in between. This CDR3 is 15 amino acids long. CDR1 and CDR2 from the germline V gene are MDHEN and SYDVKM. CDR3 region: CASSLVGPSTDTQYF. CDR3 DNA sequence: TGTGCCAGCAGTTTGGTGGGGCCTAGCACAGATACGCAGTATTTT.

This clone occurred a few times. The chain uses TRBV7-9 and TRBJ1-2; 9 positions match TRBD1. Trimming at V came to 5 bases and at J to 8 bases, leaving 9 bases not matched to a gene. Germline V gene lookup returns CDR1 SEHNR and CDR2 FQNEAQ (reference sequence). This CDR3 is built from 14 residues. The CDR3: CASSLPGQGGGYTF. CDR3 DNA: TGTGCCAGCAGCCTCCCGGGACAGGGAGGCGGCTACACCTTC.

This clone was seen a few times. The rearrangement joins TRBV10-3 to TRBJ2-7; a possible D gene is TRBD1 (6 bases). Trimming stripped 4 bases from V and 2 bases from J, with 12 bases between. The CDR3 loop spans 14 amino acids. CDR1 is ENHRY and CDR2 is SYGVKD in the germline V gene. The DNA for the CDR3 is TGTGCCATCAGTGGACAGGCTGGGGCCTACGAGCAGTACTTC. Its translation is CAISGQAGAYEQYF.

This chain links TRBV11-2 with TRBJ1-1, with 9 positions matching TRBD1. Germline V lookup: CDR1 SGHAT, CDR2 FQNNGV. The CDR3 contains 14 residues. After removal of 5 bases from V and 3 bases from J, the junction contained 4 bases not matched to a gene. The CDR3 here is CASSTYRGHTEAFF. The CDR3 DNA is TGTGCCAGCAGCACTTACAGGGGGCACACTGAAGCTTTCTTT.

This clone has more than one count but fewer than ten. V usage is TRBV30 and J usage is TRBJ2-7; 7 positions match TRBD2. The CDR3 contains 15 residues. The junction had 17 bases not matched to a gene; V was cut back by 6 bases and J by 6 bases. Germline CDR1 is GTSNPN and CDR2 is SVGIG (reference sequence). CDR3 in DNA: TGTGCCTGCCGGCCCAAAAAGGCGGGAGTGGCCGAGCAGTACTTC. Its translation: CACRPKKAGVAEQYF.

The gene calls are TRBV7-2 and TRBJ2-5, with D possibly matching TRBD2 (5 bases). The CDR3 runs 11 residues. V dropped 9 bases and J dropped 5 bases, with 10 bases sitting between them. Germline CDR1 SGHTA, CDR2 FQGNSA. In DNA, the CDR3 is TGTGCCAGTGCCAGGAGGGAGACCCAGTACTTC. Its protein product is CASARRETQYF.

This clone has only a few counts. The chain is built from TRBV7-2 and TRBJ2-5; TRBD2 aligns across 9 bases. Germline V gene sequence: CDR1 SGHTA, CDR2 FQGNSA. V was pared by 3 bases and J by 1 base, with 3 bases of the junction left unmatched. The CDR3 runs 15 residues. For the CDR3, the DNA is TGTGCCAGCAGCTTTAATAGCGGGGGCCAAGAGACCCAGTACTTC. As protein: CASSFNSGGQETQYF. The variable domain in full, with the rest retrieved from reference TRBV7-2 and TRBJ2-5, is GAGVSQSPSNKVTEKGKDVELRCDPISGHTALYWYRQSLGQGLEFLIYFQGNSAPDKSGLPSDRFSAERTGGSVSTLTIQRTQQEDSAVYLCASSFNSGGQETQYFGPGTRLLVL.

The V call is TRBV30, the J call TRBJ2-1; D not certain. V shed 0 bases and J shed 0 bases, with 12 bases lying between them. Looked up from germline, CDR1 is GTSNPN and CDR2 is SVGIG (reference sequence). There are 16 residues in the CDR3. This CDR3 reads CAWSVPHTNSYNEQFF. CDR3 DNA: TGTGCCTGGAGTGTACCCCACACCAACTCCTACAATGAGCAGTTCTTC. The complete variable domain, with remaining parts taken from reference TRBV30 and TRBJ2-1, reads SQTIHQWPATLVQPVGSPLSLECTVEGTSNPNLYWYRQAAGRGLQLLFYSVGIGQISSEVPQNLSASRPQDRQFILSSKKLLLSDSGFYLCAWSVPHTNSYNEQFFGPGTRLTVL.

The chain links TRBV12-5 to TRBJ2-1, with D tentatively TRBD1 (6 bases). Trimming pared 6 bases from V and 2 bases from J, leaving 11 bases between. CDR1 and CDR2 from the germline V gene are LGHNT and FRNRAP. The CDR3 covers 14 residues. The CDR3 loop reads CASGRDTAYNEQFF. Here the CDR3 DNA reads TGTGCTAGTGGCCGGGACACTGCCTACAATGAGCAGTTCTTC.